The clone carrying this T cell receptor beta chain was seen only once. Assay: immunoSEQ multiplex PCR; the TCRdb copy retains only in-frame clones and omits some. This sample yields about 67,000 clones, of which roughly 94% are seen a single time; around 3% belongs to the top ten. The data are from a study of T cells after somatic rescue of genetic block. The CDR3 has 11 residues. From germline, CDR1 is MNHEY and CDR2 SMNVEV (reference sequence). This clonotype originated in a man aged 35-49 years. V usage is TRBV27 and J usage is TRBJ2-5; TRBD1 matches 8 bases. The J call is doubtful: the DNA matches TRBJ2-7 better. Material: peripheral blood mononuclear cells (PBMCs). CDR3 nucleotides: TGTGCCGTCGGACAGGGTTACGAGCAGTACTTC. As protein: CAVGQGYEQYF.